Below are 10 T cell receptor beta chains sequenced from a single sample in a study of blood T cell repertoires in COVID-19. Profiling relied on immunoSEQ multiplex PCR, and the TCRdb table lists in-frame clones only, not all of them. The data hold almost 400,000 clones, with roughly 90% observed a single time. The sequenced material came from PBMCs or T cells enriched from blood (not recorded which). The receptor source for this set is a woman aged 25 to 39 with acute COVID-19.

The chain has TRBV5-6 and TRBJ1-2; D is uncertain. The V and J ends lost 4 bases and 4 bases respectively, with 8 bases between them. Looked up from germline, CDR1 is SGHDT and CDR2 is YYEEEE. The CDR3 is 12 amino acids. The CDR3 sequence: CASSLASYGYTF. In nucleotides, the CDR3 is TGTGCCAGCAGCCTGGCTAGCTATGGCTACACCTTC.

Written as DNA, the CDR3 is TGTGCCAGCAGCTTATACCCCTCGGAAGGGACAGGGATCTATGGCTACACCTTC. It encodes CASSLYPSEGTGIYGYTF. The rearrangement links TRBV7-8 to TRBJ1-2, with 9 positions matching TRBD1. Germline V gives CDR1 SGHVS, CDR2 FQNEAQ. J was trimmed by 4 bases and V by 2 bases; bases with no gene match: 14. This CDR3 spans 18 amino acids.

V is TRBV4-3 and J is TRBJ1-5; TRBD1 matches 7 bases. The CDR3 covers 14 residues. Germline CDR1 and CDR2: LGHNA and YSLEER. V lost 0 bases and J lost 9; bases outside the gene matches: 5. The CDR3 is CASSQERGQGPQHF. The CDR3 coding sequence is TGCGCCAGCAGCCAAGAAAGGGGGCAAGGGCCCCAGCATTTT.

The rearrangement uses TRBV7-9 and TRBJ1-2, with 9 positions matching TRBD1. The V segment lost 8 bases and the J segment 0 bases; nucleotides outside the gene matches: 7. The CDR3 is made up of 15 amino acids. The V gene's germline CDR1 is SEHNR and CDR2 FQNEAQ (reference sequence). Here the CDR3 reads CASALQGAPNYGYTF. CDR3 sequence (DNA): TGTGCCAGCGCGTTACAGGGGGCTCCTAACTATGGCTACACCTTC.

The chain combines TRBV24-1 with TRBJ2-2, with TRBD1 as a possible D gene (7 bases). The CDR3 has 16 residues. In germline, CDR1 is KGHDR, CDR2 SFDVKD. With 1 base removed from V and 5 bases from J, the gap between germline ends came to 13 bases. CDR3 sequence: CATSDFVQGRTGELFF. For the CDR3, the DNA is TGTGCCACCAGTGATTTTGTACAGGGGAGGACCGGGGAGCTGTTTTTT.

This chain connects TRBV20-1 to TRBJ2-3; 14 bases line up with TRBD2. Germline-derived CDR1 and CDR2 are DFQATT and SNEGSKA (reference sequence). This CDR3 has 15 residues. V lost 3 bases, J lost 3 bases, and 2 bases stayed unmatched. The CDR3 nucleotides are TGCAGTGCTAGTGGGACTAGCGGGGGAACAGATACGCAGTATTTT. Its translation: CSASGTSGGTDTQYF.

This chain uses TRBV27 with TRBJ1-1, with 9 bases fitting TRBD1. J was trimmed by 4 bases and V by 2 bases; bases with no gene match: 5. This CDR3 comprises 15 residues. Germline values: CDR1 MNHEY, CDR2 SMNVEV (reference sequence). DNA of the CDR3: TGTGCCAGCAGTTTAGGAAACAGGGGGCTCACTGAAGCTTTCTTT. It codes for CASSLGNRGLTEAFF.

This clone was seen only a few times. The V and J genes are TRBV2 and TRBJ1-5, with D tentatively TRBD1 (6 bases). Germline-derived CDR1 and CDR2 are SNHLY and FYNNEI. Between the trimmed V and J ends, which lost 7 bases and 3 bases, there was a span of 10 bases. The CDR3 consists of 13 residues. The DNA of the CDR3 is TGTGCCAGCACCTGGGACATCAATCAGCCCCAGCATTTT. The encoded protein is CASTWDINQPQHF.

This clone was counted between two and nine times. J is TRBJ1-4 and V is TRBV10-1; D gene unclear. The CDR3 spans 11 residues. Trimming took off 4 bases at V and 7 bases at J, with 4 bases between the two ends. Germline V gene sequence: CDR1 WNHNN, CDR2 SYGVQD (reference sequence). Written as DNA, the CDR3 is TGCGCCAGCAGTGGAGGTGAAAAACTGTTTTTT. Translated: CASSGGEKLFF.

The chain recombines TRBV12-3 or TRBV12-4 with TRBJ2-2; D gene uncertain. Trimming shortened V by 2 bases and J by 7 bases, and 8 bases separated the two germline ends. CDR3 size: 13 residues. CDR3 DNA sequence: TGTGCCAGCAGTTTAAGTGGCGGCGGGGAGCTGTTTTTT. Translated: CASSLSGGGELFF.